This is a list of T cell receptor beta chains from one sample in a study of blood T cell repertoires in COVID-19. Generated by immunoSEQ multiplex PCR, the TCRdb table keeps only in-frame clones and is missing some. The sample carries about 300,000 clones, approximately 87% recorded once. The sample taken for sequencing was peripheral blood. Receptor source: a woman in her thirties or forties who had recovered from COVID-19. CDR3s include the opening cysteine and the closing phenylalanine or tryptophan. A D gene is named only where the DNA matches it firmly. Some rows have no size entry. The others give once, few or many, or a class for an expanded clone.

J: TRBJ2-3; D: TRBD1; size: -; V: TRBV5-4; DNA: TGTGCCAGCAGTTTACCGGGACAGCTCACAGATACGCAGTATTTT; CDR3: CASSLPGQLTDTQYF
J: TRBJ1-2; D: -; size: -; V: TRBV12-5; DNA: TGTGCTAGTGGTTCTGACACTCACTATGGCTACACCTTC; CDR3: CASGSDTHYGYTF
J: TRBJ2-5; D: TRBD1; size: -; V: TRBV30; DNA: TGTGCCTGGGGGACAGGGGGTTCGGAGACCCAGTACTTC; CDR3: CAWGTGGSETQYF
J: TRBJ1-2; D: TRBD1; size: -; V: TRBV5-6; DNA: TGTGCCAGCAGCTCTCCGGACAGGTATGGCTACACCTTC; CDR3: CASSSPDRYGYTF
J: TRBJ2-5; D: TRBD1; size: -; V: TRBV18; DNA: TGTGCCAGCTCACCATCCGGGACAGGGTGGACCCAGTACTTC; CDR3: CASSPSGTGWTQYF
J: TRBJ1-4; D: -; size: few; V: TRBV7-8; DNA: TGTGCCAGCAGCTCTCGACCCAACAGTAATGAAAAACTGTTTTTT; CDR3: CASSSRPNSNEKLFF
J: TRBJ1-2; D: TRBD1; size: -; V: TRBV9; DNA: TGTGCCAGCAGCGTAGGGACAGGGGAGTATGGCTACACCTTC; CDR3: CASSVGTGEYGYTF
J: TRBJ1-2; D: -; size: few; V: TRBV5-5; DNA: TGTGCCAGCAGCGGGGAGGACACGGTCTATGGCTACACCTTC; CDR3: CASSGEDTVYGYTF
J: TRBJ1-2; D: TRBD1; size: -; V: TRBV9; DNA: TGTGCCAGCAGCCCGGCCGGGACAGGATATGGCGGCTACACCTTC; CDR3: CASSPAGTGYGGYTF
J: TRBJ2-7; D: TRBD2; size: -; V: TRBV7-2; DNA: TGTGCCAGCAGCCATCGGACTAGCGGGGGGGCCCACGAGCAGTACTTC; CDR3: CASSHRTSGGAHEQYF
J: TRBJ1-2; D: -; size: -; V: TRBV7-8; DNA: TGTGCCAGCAGCTTTCAGGGTCCCTATGGCTACACCTTC; CDR3: CASSFQGPYGYTF
J: TRBJ1-4; D: -; size: -; V: TRBV11-2; DNA: TGTGCCAGCAGCTTACAGGGTTACCTTACTAATGAAAAACTGTTTTTT; CDR3: CASSLQGYLTNEKLFF
J: TRBJ2-7; D: -; size: -; V: TRBV11-2; DNA: TGTGCCAGCAGCTTAGGCGACTCCTTTCCCTACGAGCAGTACTTC; CDR3: CASSLGDSFPYEQYF
J: TRBJ1-4; D: TRBD1; size: -; V: TRBV7-2; DNA: TGTGCCAGCAGACCAGGGGGCGCCAGGGCTAATGAAAAACTGTTTTTT; CDR3: CASRPGGARANEKLFF
J: TRBJ1-4; D: -; size: -; V: TRBV15; DNA: TGTGCCACCCAGTTACGCGGGGGTGATGAAAAACTGTTTTTT; CDR3: CATQLRGGDEKLFF
J: TRBJ1-2; D: -; size: once; V: TRBV9; DNA: TGTGCCAGCAGCGTAGAGAGAATCGGGGGGCTTTATGGCTACACCTTC; CDR3: CASSVERIGGLYGYTF
J: TRBJ2-5; D: TRBD1; size: -; V: TRBV5-1; DNA: TGCGCCAGCAGCCCACGGACAGGGGGCAGAGAGACCCAGTACTTC; CDR3: CASSPRTGGRETQYF
J: TRBJ1-2; D: -; size: -; V: TRBV7-8; DNA: TGTGCCAGCAGCTTAGCTGGGGGGGCGCCTGAAGGCTACACCTTC; CDR3: CASSLAGGAPEGYTF
J: TRBJ2-7; D: TRBD2; size: -; V: TRBV5-4; DNA: TGTGCCAGCAGCTTGTCGGTGGCGGGACTAGAAACCTACGAGCAGTACTTC; CDR3: CASSLSVAGLETYEQYF
J: TRBJ2-1; D: TRBD2; size: -; V: TRBV3-1/TRBV3-2; DNA: TGTGCCAGCAGCCAAGAGGGACTAGCGGGGGGGCCCTACAATGAGCAGTTCTTC; CDR3: CASSQEGLAGGPYNEQFF
J: TRBJ1-2; D: -; size: -; V: TRBV25-1; DNA: TGTGCCAGCAGTGAACCCCTTGGCAGGGGTGACTATGGCTACACCTTC; CDR3: CASSEPLGRGDYGYTF
J: TRBJ2-5; D: TRBD2; size: -; V: TRBV15; DNA: TGTGCCACCAGCAGAGGGCGACTAGCGGGCATTCAAGAGACCCAGTACTTC; CDR3: CATSRGRLAGIQETQYF
J: TRBJ1-1; D: TRBD1; size: -; V: TRBV19; DNA: TGTGCCAGTAGCGAACAGGGGATCCTTGAAGCTTTCTTT; CDR3: CASSEQGILEAFF
J: TRBJ1-4; D: TRBD1; size: -; V: TRBV7-9; DNA: TGTGCCAGCAGCCCCCGATGGACAGGGAGGATTGAAAAACTGTTTTTT; CDR3: CASSPRWTGRIEKLFF
J: TRBJ1-2; D: -; size: -; V: TRBV7-2; DNA: TGTGCCAGCAGCCAACAGGTTACTAACTATGGCTACACCTTC; CDR3: CASSQQVTNYGYTF
J: TRBJ1-1; D: TRBD1; size: -; V: TRBV5-1; DNA: TGCGCCAGCAGCTTAATCCCGGGACAGGGGACTGAAGCTTTCTTT; CDR3: CASSLIPGQGTEAFF
J: TRBJ1-2; D: -; size: -; V: TRBV5-4; DNA: TGTGCCAGCAGCCGGCAGAACAGGGACTATGGCTACACCTTC; CDR3: CASSRQNRDYGYTF